Listed below are T cell receptor beta chains from one sample, sequenced in a study of technical replicates of blood from a few donors. The method was immunoSEQ multiplex PCR; TCRdb's version includes in-frame clones alone and lacks a portion of them. The sample contains around 50,000 clones, approximately 90% of which appear only once. Input material: PBMCs. These receptors were obtained from a human donor in good health. Some clones in this sample may be carry-over from other donors' samples. Both conserved end residues are part of each CDR3. D genes are given only for firm matches. Clone size is not always given. Where it is, it says once, few, many or a class for expanded clones.

abundance,j_gene,d_gene,v_gene,CDR3aa,CDR3nt
-,TRBJ2-7,TRBD1,TRBV4-3,CASSHKGQGSYEQYF,TGCGCCAGCAGCCACAAGGGACAGGGATCCTACGAGCAGTACTTC
-,TRBJ2-7,-,TRBV7-9,CASSPPATTYEQYF,TGTGCCAGCAGCCCACCCGCCACCACCTACGAGCAGTACTTC
-,TRBJ1-2,-,TRBV4-3,CASSQGAGPYGYTF,TGCGCCAGCAGCCAAGGAGCAGGGCCCTATGGCTACACCTTC
-,TRBJ2-7,-,TRBV7-2,CASSFYGTAIGEQYF,TGTGCCAGCAGCTTTTACGGGACTGCCATTGGGGAGCAGTACTTC
-,TRBJ1-4,-,TRBV7-9,CASSPHGGSFGEELFF,TGTGCCAGCAGCCCCCACGGGGGGAGCTTCGGTGAGGAACTGTTTTTT
once,TRBJ2-7,-,TRBV19,CASIWAGPSYEQYF,TGTGCCAGTATTTGGGCAGGGCCCTCCTACGAGCAGTACTTC
-,TRBJ1-5,-,TRBV2,CASNTLRGGNQPQHF,TGTGCCAGCAATACCCTCAGGGGTGGCAATCAGCCCCAGCATTTT
few,TRBJ2-1,-,TRBV30,CAWSGNSDNEQFF,TGTGCCTGGAGTGGTAACTCTGACAATGAGCAGTTCTTC
once,TRBJ2-1,TRBD2,TRBV5-1,CASSPDPSSGAYNEQFF,TGCGCCAGCAGCCCGGACCCCTCTAGCGGTGCCTACAATGAGCAGTTCTTC
-,TRBJ1-1,TRBD1,TRBV5-1,CASSLTPGTGGTEAFF,TGCGCCAGCAGCTTGACCCCCGGGACAGGGGGCACTGAAGCTTTCTTT
once,TRBJ2-1,TRBD2,TRBV4-3,CASSPGLAGSYNEQFF,TGCGCCAGCAGCCCGGGACTAGCGGGCTCCTACAATGAGCAGTTCTTC
-,TRBJ2-7,-,TRBV5-1,CASSLLTGYSEQYF,TGCGCCAGCAGCTTGCTTACAGGGTACAGCGAGCAGTACTTC
-,TRBJ2-1,-,TRBV4-1,CASSQGDPGLRRGEQFF,TGCGCCAGCAGCCAAGGGGATCCGGGACTCCGGAGAGGGGAGCAGTTCTTC
few,TRBJ1-2,-,TRBV6-5,CASRMAGGFDGYTF,TGTGCCAGCAGGATGGCAGGAGGATTTGATGGCTACACCTTC
-,TRBJ2-5,TRBD1,TRBV7-7,CASSRGQGETQYF,TGTGCCAGCAGTAGGGGGCAGGGCGAGACCCAGTACTTC
-,TRBJ2-7,-,TRBV6-6,CATAVNPGEQYF,TGTGCCACCGCGGTGAACCCGGGAGAGCAGTACTTC
-,TRBJ1-2,TRBD1,TRBV6-6,CASSYAGGGYGYTF,TGTGCCAGCAGTTACGCAGGGGGAGGCTATGGCTACACCTTC
once,TRBJ1-3,-,TRBV19,CASSMAEGFGNTIYF,TGTGCCAGTAGTATGGCGGAGGGGTTTGGAAACACCATATATTTT
-,TRBJ1-5,TRBD1,TRBV19,CASHTGTGENQPQHF,TGTGCCAGTCATACCGGGACAGGGGAGAATCAGCCCCAGCATTTT
-,TRBJ2-3,TRBD2,TRBV6-6,CASRPSSGGGDTQYF,TGTGCCAGCAGACCCTCTAGCGGGGGGGGAGATACGCAGTATTTT
-,TRBJ2-5,TRBD2,TRBV11-2,CASSLTTSGGARETQYF,TGTGCCAGCAGCTTAACAACTAGCGGGGGGGCAAGGGAGACCCAGTACTTC
-,TRBJ2-3,-,TRBV5-4,CASSLVTVSPDTQYF,TGTGCCAGCAGCTTGGTGACAGTATCTCCAGATACGCAGTATTTT
-,TRBJ2-1,-,TRBV2,CASSEWDSRSDEQFF,TGTGCCAGCAGTGAATGGGACTCGCGTTCGGATGAGCAGTTCTTC
many,TRBJ2-1,TRBD1,TRBV5-1,CASSSPRTGGSYNEQFF,TGCGCCAGCAGCTCGCCTCGGACAGGGGGCTCCTACAATGAGCAGTTCTTC
-,TRBJ2-7,TRBD2,TRBV27,CASSSLGTSGIYEQYF,TGTGCCAGCAGTTCCCTCGGGACTAGCGGGATCTACGAGCAGTACTTC
-,TRBJ2-3,-,TRBV6-1,CASIGHTDTQYF,TGTGCCAGCATTGGACACACAGATACGCAGTATTTT
-,TRBJ2-2,TRBD2,TRBV27,CASTAGSGVATGELFF,TGTGCCAGCACCGCTGGGAGCGGGGTGGCAACCGGGGAGCTGTTTTTT
-,TRBJ2-5,-,TRBV5-6,CASSLANQETQYF,TGTGCCAGCAGCTTGGCCAACCAAGAGACCCAGTACTTC
-,TRBJ1-2,-,TRBV5-1,CASSLDGRTNYGYTF,TGCGCCAGCAGCCTGGATGGCAGGACTAACTATGGCTACACCTTC
-,TRBJ2-4,-,TRBV2,CATTGLINIQYF,TGTGCCACTACGGGACTGATAAACATTCAGTACTTC
-,TRBJ2-5,TRBD2,TRBV15,CATSSPASGGQETQYF,TGTGCCACCAGCAGTCCGGCTAGCGGGGGACAAGAGACCCAGTACTTC
-,TRBJ2-7,TRBD2,TRBV4-3,CASSPDGQAGSYEQYF,TGCGCCAGCAGCCCGGACGGCCAAGCGGGGAGTTACGAGCAGTACTTC